These 24 T cell receptor beta chains came from one sample sequenced in a study of blood T cell repertoires in COVID-19. Produced via immunoSEQ multiplex PCR; TCRdb's table is partial and in-frame only. The data contain 150,000 to 200,000 clones, around 87% of them seen just once; the ten biggest clones take up 10%. Sequenced sample: peripheral blood. Receptor source: a woman aged 70-85 years with COVID-19, enrolled during active disease.

This sequence joins TRBV5-1 and TRBJ1-5; the D gene is possibly TRBD1 (6 bases). V shed 3 bases and J shed 0 bases, with 7 bases lying between them. The germline gives CDR1 SGHRS, CDR2 YFSETQ. The CDR3 is 14 residues long. This chain's CDR3 is CASSSTGSNQPQHF. The CDR3 DNA sequence: TGCGCCAGCAGCTCGACAGGTAGCAATCAGCCCCAGCATTTT.

V usage is TRBV4-2 and J usage is TRBJ1-2; D call uncertain. The CDR3 totals 15 residues. In germline, CDR1 is LGHNA, CDR2 YNFKEQ. V shed 2 bases and J shed 7 bases, with 17 bases lying between them. Here the CDR3 DNA reads TGTGCCAGCAGCCAAAGTGCCCACATTCTGGTTGGCTACACCTTC. It is translated as CASSQSAHILVGYTF.

The V gene is TRBV5-6, the J gene TRBJ1-5; 8 bases agree with TRBD1. The CDR3 is made up of 17 amino acids. Trimming at V came to 3 bases and at J to 1 base, leaving 9 bases not matched to a gene. Germline V CDR1 and CDR2: SGHDT, YYEEEE. The CDR3 reads CASSSGTGRGSNQPQHF. DNA of the CDR3: TGTGCCAGCAGCTCTGGGACAGGCAGAGGGAGCAATCAGCCCCAGCATTTT. Looking up the rest from reference TRBV5-6 and TRBJ1-5 gives the full variable domain: DAGVTQSPTHLIKTRGQQVTLRCSPKSGHDTVSWYQQALGQGPQFIFQYYEEEERQRGNFPDRFSGHQFPNYSSELNVNALLLGDSALYLCASSSGTGRGSNQPQHFGDGTRLSIL.

The V gene is TRBV2, the J gene TRBJ1-2; TRBD1 matches at 9 bases. CDR3 length equals 15 residues. Germline assignment: CDR1 SNHLY and CDR2 FYNNEI. With 6 bases clipped from V and 4 bases from J, the junction kept 9 bases outside the gene matches. CDR3 coding DNA: TGTGCCAGCAGAGACACAATACAGGGGGCCTATGGCTACACCTTC. Translation: CASRDTIQGAYGYTF.

V and J are TRBV11-2 and TRBJ2-3, with a tentative D call TRBD2 (6 bases). Germline V gene sequence: CDR1 SGHAT, CDR2 FQNNGV. This CDR3 has 16 residues. V was shortened by 2 bases and J by 0 bases, with 12 bases between the two germline ends. The CDR3: CASSLYWRESTDTQYF. DNA of the CDR3: TGTGCCAGCAGCTTATATTGGAGGGAAAGCACAGATACGCAGTATTTT.

The chain carries TRBV5-1 and TRBJ2-7; 7 positions match TRBD1. The CDR3 covers 14 residues. The V segment lost 4 bases and the J segment 2 bases; nucleotides outside the gene matches: 6. Germline values: CDR1 SGHRS, CDR2 YFSETQ. The DNA of the CDR3 is TGCGCCAGCAGCCCGGGACAGAGAGCCTACGAGCAGTACTTC. Translating gives CASSPGQRAYEQYF. The variable domain in full, with the rest retrieved from reference TRBV5-1 and TRBJ2-7, is KAGVTQTPRYLIKTRGQQVTLSCSPISGHRSVSWYQQTPGQGLQFLFEYFSETQRNKGNFPGRFSGRQFSNSRSEMNVSTLELGDSALYLCASSPGQRAYEQYFGPGTRLTVT.

This clone has only one observation. V usage is TRBV2 and J usage is TRBJ2-1, with D possibly matching TRBD2 (5 bases). The CDR3 is 15 residues long. Germline CDR1 reads SNHLY; CDR2 reads FYNNEI. V lost 3 bases, J lost 5 bases, and 14 bases lay in between. CDR3 in amino acids: CASSEGGLVNNEQFF. In nucleotides, the CDR3 is TGTGCCAGCAGTGAGGGCGGACTTGTGAACAATGAGCAGTTCTTC.

This clone was seen a single time. The chain combines TRBV27 with TRBJ2-7; 7 bases map to TRBD2. The V gene end was trimmed by 6 bases and the J gene end by 3 bases; junction bases not matched to a gene: 8. This CDR3 contains 14 residues. Germline V CDR1 and CDR2: MNHEY, SMNVEV (reference sequence). The CDR3 DNA reads TGTGCCAGCAGGGCCTCGCGGGGGTACTACGAGCAGTACTTC. This codes for CASRASRGYYEQYF.

The chain has TRBV30 and TRBJ2-1; 9 bases line up with TRBD1. The CDR3 totals 14 residues. The J segment lost 9 bases and the V segment lost 2 bases, leaving 8 bases of the junction unmatched. Germline V gene lookup returns CDR1 GTSNPN and CDR2 SVGIG (reference sequence). The CDR3 loop is CAWSFNRGQGEQFF. Here the CDR3 DNA reads TGTGCCTGGAGTTTTAACAGGGGGCAGGGTGAGCAGTTCTTC.

The table lists this clone with a count of one. The chain links TRBV15 to TRBJ2-1; 7 nucleotides match TRBD2. Germline CDR1 LNHNV, CDR2 YYDKDF (reference sequence). The CDR3 is made up of 17 amino acids. The V gene end was trimmed by 0 bases and the J gene end by 0 bases; junction bases not matched to a gene: 5. DNA for the CDR3: TGTGCCACCAGCAGAGAGCTCGGCGGGGGCTCCTACAATGAGCAGTTCTTC. Its translation: CATSRELGGGSYNEQFF.

This clone appeared once. The V gene is TRBV9, the J gene TRBJ2-1, with D maybe TRBD1 (6 bases). Deletions cut 1 base from V and 5 bases from J, with 13 bases between. Germline-derived CDR1 and CDR2 are SGDLS and YYNGEE. The CDR3 has 15 amino acids. CDR3 bases: TGTGCCAGCAGCGTATACACAGGGTACCACAATGAGCAGTTCTTC. Translated, it gives CASSVYTGYHNEQFF.

J is TRBJ1-6 and V is TRBV5-1, with TRBD1 as a possible D gene (5 bases). Germline V gene lookup returns CDR1 SGHRS and CDR2 YFSETQ. CDR3 length equals 13 residues. V gave up 0 bases and J gave up 9 bases, with 7 bases separating them. CDR3 sequence: CASSLGGGSPLHF. The CDR3 DNA reads as TGCGCCAGCAGCTTGGGCGGGGGTTCACCCCTCCACTTT.

The CDR3 DNA sequence: TGTGCCAGCAGCTTAGGAGCCAGGGGCGTGGGTACTGAAGCTTTCTTT. Translated, it gives CASSLGARGVGTEAFF. The J gene is TRBJ1-1, the V gene TRBV7-6; perhaps TRBD1 as D (6 bases). This CDR3 comprises 16 residues. Deletions cut 1 base from V and 5 bases from J, with 17 bases between. From germline, CDR1 is SGHVS and CDR2 FNYEAQ. Full variable domain (remainder filled in from reference TRBV7-6 and TRBJ1-1): GAGVSQSPRYKVTKRGQDVALRCDPISGHVSLYWYRQALGQGPEFLTYFNYEAQQDKSGLPNDRFSAERPEGSISTLTIQRTEQRDSAMYRCASSLGARGVGTEAFFGQGTRLTVV.

J is TRBJ2-3 and V is TRBV5-1; no clear D. Per the germline V gene, CDR1 is SGHRS and CDR2 is YFSETQ. CDR3 length equals 14 residues. V gave up 0 bases and J gave up 5 bases, with 10 bases separating them. CDR3 in amino acids: CASSLAGTGDTQYF. CDR3 sequence (DNA): TGCGCCAGCAGCTTGGCTGGAACGGGAGATACGCAGTATTTT.

The genes are TRBV7-2 and TRBJ1-2; possibly TRBD1 for D (5 bases). The CDR3 sequence is 15 residues long. V was shortened by 5 bases and J by 3 bases, with 16 bases between the two germline ends. CDR1 is SGHTA, CDR2 FQGNSA, per germline. The CDR3 region is CASSPMGGVDYGYTF. The CDR3 coding sequence is TGTGCCAGCAGCCCAATGGGAGGGGTTGACTATGGCTACACCTTC.

This sequence joins TRBV19 and TRBJ1-5; D is uncertain. The CDR3 loop spans 15 amino acids. V lost 11 bases and J 0 bases, leaving 17 bases between the germline ends. Germline V CDR1 and CDR2: LNHDA, SQIVND (reference sequence). CDR3 bases: TGTGCCTCTAGTCGCCGGGCGGGTAGCAATCAGCCCCAGCATTTT. Its translation: CASSRRAGSNQPQHF.

The J gene is TRBJ1-2, the V gene TRBV14; 11 bases agree with TRBD1. From germline, CDR1 is SGHDN and CDR2 FVKESK. With V trimmed by 1 base and J by 4 bases, 5 bases remained unmatched. This CDR3 spans 16 amino acids. CDR3 in DNA: TGTGCCAGCAGCCAAGGGACAGGGGGCTACTTCTATGGCTACACCTTC. Its protein product is CASSQGTGGYFYGYTF.

The chain recombines TRBV5-1 with TRBJ2-7, with 8 bases that match TRBD1. CDR1 and CDR2 from the germline V gene are SGHRS and YFSETQ. The J segment lost 6 bases and the V segment lost 0 bases, leaving 8 bases of the junction unmatched. The CDR3 runs to 15 residues. The CDR3 nucleotides are TGCGCCAGCAGCTTGGATGGACAGGGAATCGGCGAGCAGTACTTC. This translates into CASSLDGQGIGEQYF. The entire variable domain, with the rest obtained from reference TRBV5-1 and TRBJ2-7, is as follows: KAGVTQTPRYLIKTRGQQVTLSCSPISGHRSVSWYQQTPGQGLQFLFEYFSETQRNKGNFPGRFSGRQFSNSRSEMNVSTLELGDSALYLCASSLDGQGIGEQYFGPGTRLTVT.

This rearrangement joins TRBV11-2 to TRBJ1-1, with D possibly being TRBD1 (5 bases). V was clipped by 7 bases and J by 0 bases, with 12 bases between them. There are 14 residues in the CDR3. Germline CDR1 reads SGHAT; CDR2 reads FQNNGV. CDR3 protein: CASTVGGLNTEAFF. Written as DNA, the CDR3 is TGTGCCAGCACCGTCGGGGGGTTGAACACTGAAGCTTTCTTT. Using reference TRBV11-2 and TRBJ1-1 for the parts outside the CDR3, the full variable domain is EAGVAQSPRYKIIEKRQSVAFWCNPISGHATLYWYQQILGQGPKLLIQFQNNGVVDDSQLPKDRFSAERLKGVDSTLKIQPAKLEDSAVYLCASTVGGLNTEAFFGQGTRLTVV.

The chain links TRBV4-2 to TRBJ1-6; D is uncertain. The germline V gene encodes CDR1 LGHNA and CDR2 YNFKEQ. The CDR3 runs to 12 residues. The V gene lost 0 bases and the J gene lost 10 bases, with 4 bases spanning the gap. The CDR3 DNA reads as TGTGCCAGCAGCCAAGAGGAGTCACCCCTCCACTTT. Protein sequence: CASSQEESPLHF.

The rearrangement links TRBV7-2 to TRBJ1-5; D might be TRBD1 (6 bases). The V end lost 5 bases, the J end lost 0 bases, and 17 bases lay between the germline ends. Germline CDR1 reads SGHTA; CDR2 reads FQGNSA. CDR3 length: 17 residues. The CDR3 sequence: CASSLLGGAYSNQPQHF. As DNA, the CDR3 is TGTGCCAGCAGCCTCCTAGGGGGGGCCTATAGCAATCAGCCCCAGCATTTT.

Points on this clone: Other DNA sequences in this sample translate to the same CDR3. The genes are TRBV28 and TRBJ1-2, with TRBD1 identical over 9 bases. CDR1 is MDHEN, CDR2 SYDVKM, per germline. The CDR3 spans 13 residues. The V gene end was trimmed by 6 bases and the J gene end by 6 bases; junction bases not matched to a gene: 5. The CDR3 protein is CASRGTGRDGYTF. The DNA of the CDR3 is TGTGCCAGCAGGGGGACAGGGCGGGATGGCTACACCTTC.

This clone was recorded once. The chain has TRBV11-2 and TRBJ2-7; D gene ambiguous. This CDR3 is 13 amino acids long. V gave up 6 bases and J gave up 0 bases, with 9 bases separating them. Germline CDR1 reads SGHAT; CDR2 reads FQNNGV. Here the CDR3 reads CASSRVSSYEQYF. CDR3 sequence (DNA): TGTGCCAGCAGTCGGGTGTCCTCCTACGAGCAGTACTTC.

The sample holds one count of this clone. V gene TRBV5-1 combines with J gene TRBJ1-5; no clear D. Trimming pared 0 bases from V and 3 bases from J, leaving 7 bases between. The CDR3 spans 14 residues. Germline V lookup: CDR1 SGHRS, CDR2 YFSETQ. The CDR3 DNA reads TGCGCCAGCAGCTTGGACCACACCAATCAGCCCCAGCATTTT. This translates into CASSLDHTNQPQHF.